This record concerns one T cell receptor beta chain sequence. Its antigen is as yet unknown. Here immunoSEQ multiplex PCR was the method, and the copy in TCRdb shows in-frame clones only, minus some. Counted here are about 400,000 clones, over 75% occurring once; the ten biggest clones make up 3.6%. The sample comes from a study of Ad26.COV2.S vaccination and SARS-CoV-2 variants. Study-level points and caveats: There was a possibility that the TCR breadth and depth analyses underestimated total T cell responses.

Treatment in this sample: some 20 received Ad26.COV2.S at low or high dose, single or two shots; about five received placebo; per-sample allocation not given. Samples were taken on day 63 after the first vaccine or placebo injection. The study used a vaccine consisting of an Ad26 vector that expressed Wuhan-strain SARS-CoV-2 spike. CDR1 and CDR2 (germline): LNHDA, SQIVND (reference sequence). This CDR3 is 11 amino acids long. The ends were cut back, 3 bases at V and 6 bases at J, with 4 bases in the middle. The TCR was taken from a person aged 18-65 years who received the Ad26.COV2.S COVID-19 vaccine or a placebo. The chain carries TRBV19 and TRBJ2-3; unclear D gene. This material consisted of peripheral blood, taken in a trial of Ad26.COV2.S vaccine versus placebo. DNA of the CDR3: TGTGCCAGTAGTATGGCGGATACGCAGTATTTT. Translating it yields CASSMADTQYF.